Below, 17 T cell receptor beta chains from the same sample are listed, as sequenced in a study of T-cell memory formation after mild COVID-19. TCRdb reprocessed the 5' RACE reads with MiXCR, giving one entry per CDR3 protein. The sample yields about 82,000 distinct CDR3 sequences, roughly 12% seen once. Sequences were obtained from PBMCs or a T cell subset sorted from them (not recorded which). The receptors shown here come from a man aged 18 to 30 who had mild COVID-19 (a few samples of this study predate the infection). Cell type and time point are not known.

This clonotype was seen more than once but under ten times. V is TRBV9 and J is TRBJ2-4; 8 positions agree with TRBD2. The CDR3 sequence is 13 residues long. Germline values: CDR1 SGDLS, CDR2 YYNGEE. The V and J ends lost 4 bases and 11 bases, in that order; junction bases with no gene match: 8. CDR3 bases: TGTGCCAGCAGCCCGACCGGGGGGGTTCTTCAGTACTTC. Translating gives CASSPTGGVLQYF.

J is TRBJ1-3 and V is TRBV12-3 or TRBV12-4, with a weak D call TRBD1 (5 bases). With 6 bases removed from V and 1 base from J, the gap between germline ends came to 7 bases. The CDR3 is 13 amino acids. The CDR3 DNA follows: TGTGCCAGCAGGTCAGGGTCTGGAAACACCATATATTTT. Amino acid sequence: CASRSGSGNTIYF.

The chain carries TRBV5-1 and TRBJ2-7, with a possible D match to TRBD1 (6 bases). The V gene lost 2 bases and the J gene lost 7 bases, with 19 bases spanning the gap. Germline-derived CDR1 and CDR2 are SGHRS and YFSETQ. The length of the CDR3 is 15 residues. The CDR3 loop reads CASSLGDTSPLEQYF. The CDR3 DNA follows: TGCGCCAGCAGCTTAGGGGACACCTCTCCCTTGGAGCAGTACTTC.

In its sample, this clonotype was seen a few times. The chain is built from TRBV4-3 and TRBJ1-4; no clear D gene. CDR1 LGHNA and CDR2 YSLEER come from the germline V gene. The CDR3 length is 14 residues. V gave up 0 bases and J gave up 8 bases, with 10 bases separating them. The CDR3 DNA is TGCGCCAGCAGCCAAGATGGGCTGGGGGAAAAACTGTTTTTT. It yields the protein CASSQDGLGEKLFF.

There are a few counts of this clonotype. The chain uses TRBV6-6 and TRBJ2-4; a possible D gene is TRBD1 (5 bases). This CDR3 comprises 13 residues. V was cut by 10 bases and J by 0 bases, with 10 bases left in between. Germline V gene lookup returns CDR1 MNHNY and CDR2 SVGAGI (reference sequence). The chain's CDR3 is CATQGLAKNIQYF. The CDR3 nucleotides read TGTGCCACCCAGGGCCTAGCCAAAAACATTCAGTACTTC.

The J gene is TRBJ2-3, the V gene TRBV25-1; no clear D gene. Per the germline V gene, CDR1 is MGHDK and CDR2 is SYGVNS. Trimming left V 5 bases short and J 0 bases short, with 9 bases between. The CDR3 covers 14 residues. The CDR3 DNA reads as TGTGCCAGCAGTATTACCGGGAGCACAGATACGCAGTATTTT. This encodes CASSITGSTDTQYF.

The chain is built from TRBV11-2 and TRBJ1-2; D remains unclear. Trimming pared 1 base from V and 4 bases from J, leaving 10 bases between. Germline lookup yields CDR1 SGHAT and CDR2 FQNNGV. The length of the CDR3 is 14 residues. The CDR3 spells CASSLVGGLYGYTF. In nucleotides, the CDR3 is TGTGCCAGCAGCTTAGTTGGAGGGCTCTATGGCTACACCTTC.

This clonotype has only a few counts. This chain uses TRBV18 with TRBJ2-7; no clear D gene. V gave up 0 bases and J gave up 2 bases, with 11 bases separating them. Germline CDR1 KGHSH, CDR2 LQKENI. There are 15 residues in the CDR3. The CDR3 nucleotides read TGTGCCAGCTCACCACCGGTAGGGCCCCCCTACGAGCAGTACTTC. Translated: CASSPPVGPPYEQYF.

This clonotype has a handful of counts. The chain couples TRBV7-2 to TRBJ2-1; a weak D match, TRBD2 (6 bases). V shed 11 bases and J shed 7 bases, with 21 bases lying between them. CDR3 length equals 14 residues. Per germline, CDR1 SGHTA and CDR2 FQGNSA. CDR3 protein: CASRDARGRNEQFF. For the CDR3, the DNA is TGTGCCTCTAGAGACGCGCGGGGTCGGAATGAGCAGTTCTTC. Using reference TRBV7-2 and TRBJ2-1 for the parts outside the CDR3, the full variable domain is GAGVSQSPSNKVTEKGKDVELRCDPISGHTALYWYRQSLGQGLEFLIYFQGNSAPDKSGLPSDRFSAERTGGSVSTLTIQRTQQEDSAVYLCASRDARGRNEQFFGPGTRLTVL.

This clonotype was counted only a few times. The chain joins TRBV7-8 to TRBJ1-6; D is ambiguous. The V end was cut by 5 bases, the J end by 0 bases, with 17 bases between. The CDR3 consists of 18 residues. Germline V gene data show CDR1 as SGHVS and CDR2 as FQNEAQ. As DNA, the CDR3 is TGTGCCAGCAGCCTCCTTTTCACGGGCAGCTCCTATAATTCACCCCTCCACTTT. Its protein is CASSLLFTGSSYNSPLHF.

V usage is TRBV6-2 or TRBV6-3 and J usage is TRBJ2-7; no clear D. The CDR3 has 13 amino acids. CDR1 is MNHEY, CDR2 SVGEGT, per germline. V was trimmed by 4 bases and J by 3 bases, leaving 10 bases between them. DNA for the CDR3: TGTGCCAGCAGTTTCTCGCAGATCTACGAGCAGTACTTC. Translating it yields CASSFSQIYEQYF.

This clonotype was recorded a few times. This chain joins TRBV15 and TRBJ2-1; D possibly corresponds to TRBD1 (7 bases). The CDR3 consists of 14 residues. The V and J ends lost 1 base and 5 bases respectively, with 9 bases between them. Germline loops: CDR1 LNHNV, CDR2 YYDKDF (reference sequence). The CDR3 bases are TGTGCCACCAGCAGAGGCGGGACAGACAATGAGCAGTTCTTC. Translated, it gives CATSRGGTDNEQFF.

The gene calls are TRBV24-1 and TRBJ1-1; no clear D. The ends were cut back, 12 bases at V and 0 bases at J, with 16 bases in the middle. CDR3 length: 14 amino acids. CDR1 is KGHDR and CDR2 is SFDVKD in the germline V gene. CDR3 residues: CASTTENMNTEAFF. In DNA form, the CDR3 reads TGTGCCTCCACCACAGAAAATATGAACACTGAAGCTTTCTTT.

CDR3 protein: CASSTLRGVAEAFF. In DNA, the CDR3 is TGTGCCAGCAGCACACTCAGGGGGGTAGCTGAAGCTTTCTTT. The V and J genes are TRBV7-9 and TRBJ1-1; TRBD1 matches 7 bases. V lost 5 bases to trimming and J lost 6 bases; unmatched junction nucleotides: 9. This CDR3 is 14 amino acids long. Germline V gives CDR1 SEHNR, CDR2 FQNEAQ (reference sequence).

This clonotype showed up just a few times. The CDR3: CASSVVGGAWEAFF. For the CDR3, the DNA is TGTGCCAGCAGCGTAGTTGGGGGCGCCTGGGAAGCTTTCTTT. J is TRBJ1-1 and V is TRBV11-2; the D gene is possibly TRBD1 (6 bases). Between the trimmed V and J ends, which lost 5 bases and 8 bases, there was a span of 18 bases. The CDR3 consists of 14 residues. Germline CDR1 and CDR2: SGHAT and FQNNGV. The variable domain in full, completed from reference TRBV11-2 and TRBJ1-1, reads EAGVAQSPRYKIIEKRQSVAFWCNPISGHATLYWYQQILGQGPKLLIQFQNNGVVDDSQLPKDRFSAERLKGVDSTLKIQPAKLEDSAVYLCASSVVGGAWEAFFGQGTRLTVV.

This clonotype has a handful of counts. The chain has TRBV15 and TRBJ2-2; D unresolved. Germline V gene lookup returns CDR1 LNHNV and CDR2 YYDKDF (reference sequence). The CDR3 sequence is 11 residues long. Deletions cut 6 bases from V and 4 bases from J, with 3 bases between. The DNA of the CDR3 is TGTGCCACCAGTGTCACCGGGGAGCTGTTTTTT. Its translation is CATSVTGELFF. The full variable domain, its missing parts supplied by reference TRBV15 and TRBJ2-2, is DAMVIQNPRYQVTQFGKPVTLSCSQTLNHNVMYWYQQKSSQAPKLLFHYYDKDFNNEADTPDNFQSRRPNTSFCFLDIRSPGLGDTAMYLCATSVTGELFFGEGSRLTVL.

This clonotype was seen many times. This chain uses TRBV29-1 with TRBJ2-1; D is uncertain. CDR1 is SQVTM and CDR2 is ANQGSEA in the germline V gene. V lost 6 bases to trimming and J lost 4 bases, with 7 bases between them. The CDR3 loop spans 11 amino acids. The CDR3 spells CSVLDYNEQFF. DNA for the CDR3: TGCAGCGTCTTAGATTACAATGAGCAGTTCTTC.